This T cell receptor beta chain was found in a study of blood T cell repertoires in COVID-19. Study members were between 18 and 89 years old and lived in 20 to 30 US regions. In the authors' workflow: For nucleated cells, counts were estimated from reference gene primer amplification. Sequencing was performed with immunoSEQ multiplex PCR; in TCRdb, only in-frame clones are kept and a portion is missing. V and J calls and clone size follow that table, whereas D and trimming were derived from the DNA. Here the sample spans approximately 160,000 clones, 80% being singletons. The clonotype comes from a man aged 35 to 55 who had recovered from COVID-19. Sequencing was carried out using PBMCs or T cells enriched from blood (not recorded which).

In DNA, the CDR3 is TGTGCCAGCAGCGTAGGAGAGTTGGAGGAGAACACTGAAGCTTTCTTT. Its protein product is CASSVGELEENTEAFF. The V call is TRBV9, the J call TRBJ1-1, with D hard to call. This CDR3 is 16 amino acids long. Per the germline V gene, CDR1 is SGDLS and CDR2 is YYNGEE. The ends were cut back, 0 bases at V and 1 base at J, with 13 bases in the middle.